This T cell receptor beta chain was identified in a study of cytomegalovirus exposure and HLA in healthy donors. 13 Jbeta primers and 60 Vbeta primers were used for the PCR. Sequencing was performed with immunoSEQ multiplex PCR; in TCRdb, only in-frame clones are kept and a portion is missing. The data hold 160,000 or so clones, with around four fifths observed a single time. The CDR3 sequence is 16 residues long. Germline V gene lookup returns CDR1 SNHLY and CDR2 FYNNEI. V was shortened by 7 bases and J by 1 base, with 19 bases between the two germline ends. Regarding the study as a whole: Apparent HLA restriction characterized most CMV-associated TCR beta chains in a later analysis. A missense variant in DCLRE1C was later tied to TCR beta V- and J-gene trimming. Sequencing depth across donors, presence/absence analyses assumed, was roughly uniform.

This clone was recorded only once. Its specificity is unknown. The origin of this receptor is a man aged 25-45 years in good health and CMV-seronegative. The sequenced sample was PBMCs. This chain joins TRBV2 and TRBJ1-1, with D perhaps matching TRBD1 (6 bases). CDR3 protein: CASTPRDNHRNTEAFF. CDR3 sequence (DNA): TGTGCCAGCACCCCCCGGGACAATCATAGGAACACTGAAGCTTTCTTT.